The 3 T cell receptor beta chains below come from one sample, sequenced in a study of cytomegalovirus exposure and HLA in healthy donors. Some clones are missing from TCRdb's copy, which holds only in-frame ones; the method was immunoSEQ multiplex PCR. The table shows a few hundred thousand clones, with approximately 86% occurring only once. Sequenced: PBMCs. These receptors originate from a woman under 30 in good health and CMV-seronegative.

This clone occurred once. The chain carries TRBV5-1 and TRBJ2-3; D is perhaps TRBD2 (5 bases). The CDR3 contains 12 residues. V lost 7 bases and J lost 2, with 8 bases in between. The germline CDR1 and CDR2 sequences are SGHRS and YFSETQ. CDR3 bases: TGCGCCAGCGAGGGAAACACAGATACGCAGTATTTT. Translated, it gives CASEGNTDTQYF.

The chain has TRBV30 and TRBJ1-2; 9 nucleotides align to TRBD1. The CDR3 runs to 15 residues. Germline V gene lookup returns CDR1 GTSNPN and CDR2 SVGIG (reference sequence). J was trimmed by 6 bases and V by 3 bases; bases with no gene match: 11. The DNA for the CDR3 is TGTGCCTGGAGGGCTCGGGACAGGGAAGGGCATGGCTACACCTTC. The encoded protein is CAWRARDREGHGYTF.

The V gene is TRBV10-3, the J gene TRBJ2-1; maybe TRBD2 (7 bases). Germline assignment: CDR1 ENHRY and CDR2 SYGVKD. The length of the CDR3 is 17 residues. Trimming removed 3 bases from V and 0 bases from J, with 15 bases in between. The CDR3 protein is CAISDIGRGRSYNEQFF. CDR3 DNA sequence: TGTGCCATCAGTGATATCGGGCGGGGGCGCTCCTACAATGAGCAGTTCTTC.